The 26 T cell receptor beta chains below come from one sample, sequenced in a study of cytomegalovirus exposure and HLA in healthy donors (dated by TCRdb to about 2017). Library prep was done by the immunoSEQ multiplex PCR assay. TCRdb took over this immuneACCESS table, retaining in-frame rearrangements with V and J assigned. Such tables are incomplete; in checked studies, under half of the missing clones stem from an unresolved V gene, and the remainder is unexplained. For this sample there are 90,000 to 130,000 clones; approximately 87% appear just once. Together, the top ten hold over 1.1% of the sample. Material for sequencing was PBMCs. These receptor sequences come from a young woman in good health and CMV-seropositive.

This clone was counted a single time. The chain joins TRBV30 to TRBJ2-2; D perhaps matches TRBD2 (5 bases). Germline CDR1 GTSNPN, CDR2 SVGIG (reference sequence). The germline V and J ends were trimmed by 3 bases and 4 bases, with 18 bases remaining between them. This CDR3 comprises 16 residues. The CDR3 DNA sequence: TGTGCCTGGAGCCACATTCCTACCCGGGGCACCGGGGAGCTGTTTTTT. Amino acids: CAWSHIPTRGTGELFF.

This chain uses TRBV28 with TRBJ1-2; a weak D match, TRBD1 (6 bases). CDR3 size: 15 residues. The ends were cut back, 5 bases at V and 3 bases at J, with 16 bases in the middle. Per the germline V gene, CDR1 is MDHEN and CDR2 is SYDVKM. CDR3 DNA sequence: TGTGCCAGCAGTGAGACAGGAACCTATGACTATGGCTACACCTTC. Translation: CASSETGTYDYGYTF.

The chain links TRBV5-1 to TRBJ2-3, with TRBD1 as a possible D gene (5 bases). Germline V gene lookup returns CDR1 SGHRS and CDR2 YFSETQ. This CDR3 has 13 amino acids. V was shortened by 0 bases and J by 4 bases, with 6 bases between the two germline ends. The CDR3 DNA follows: TGCGCCAGCAGCTTGGAGGGGTCAGATACGCAGTATTTT. Amino acid sequence: CASSLEGSDTQYF.

This chain connects TRBV5-6 to TRBJ2-1; 11 nucleotides align to TRBD2. The ends lost 0 bases at V and 0 bases at J; junction bases unmatched: 5. The germline V gene has CDR1 SGHDT and CDR2 YYEEEE. This CDR3 spans 18 amino acids. The CDR3: CASSLDSSGGSSYNEQFF. DNA for the CDR3: TGTGCCAGCAGCTTGGATTCTAGCGGGGGGAGCTCCTACAATGAGCAGTTCTTC.

This chain uses TRBV6-6 with TRBJ2-1; TRBD1 might be the D (6 bases). Trimming cost V 8 bases and J 1 base, with 15 bases left between them. Germline CDR1 MNHNY, CDR2 SVGAGI (reference sequence). This CDR3 region has 15 residues. The chain's CDR3 is CASWSGVGSYNEQFF. The CDR3 DNA reads as TGTGCCAGCTGGTCAGGGGTGGGGTCCTACAATGAGCAGTTCTTC.

A few counts support this clone. The rearrangement joins TRBV4-2 to TRBJ1-5; D is ambiguous. The V gene lost 0 bases and the J gene lost 6 bases, with 12 bases spanning the gap. The CDR3 loop spans 15 amino acids. Germline CDR1 and CDR2: LGHNA and YNFKEQ. The DNA of the CDR3 is TGTGCCAGCAGCCAAGACGCAGGTACAGCTCAGCCCCAGCATTTT. This encodes CASSQDAGTAQPQHF.

The V and J genes are TRBV7-2 and TRBJ2-6; D possibly corresponds to TRBD1 (6 bases). Germline CDR1 SGHTA, CDR2 FQGNSA. The CDR3 totals 13 residues. V was pared by 1 base and J by 16 bases, with 14 bases between. This CDR3 reads CASSLDGQPRLTF. The CDR3 DNA reads as TGTGCCAGCAGCTTAGATGGACAGCCCAGACTGACTTTC.

The chain recombines TRBV6-1 with TRBJ1-2; maybe TRBD1 (5 bases). The germline V and J ends were trimmed by 4 bases and 4 bases, with 7 bases remaining between them. Germline V lookup: CDR1 MNHNS, CDR2 SASEGT. CDR3 size: 12 residues. The CDR3 DNA reads TGTGCCAGCAGTGCCGACAGCTATGGCTACACCTTC. Translating gives CASSADSYGYTF.

This chain connects TRBV18 to TRBJ2-2; possible D gene TRBD1, 5 bases. Germline V gives CDR1 KGHSH, CDR2 LQKENI. The CDR3 extends over 16 amino acids. The germline V and J ends were trimmed by 3 bases and 0 bases, with 11 bases remaining between them. The CDR3 nucleotides read TGTGCCAGCTCACCCAGGGCGGTTTCGAACACCGGGGAGCTGTTTTTT. This gives the protein CASSPRAVSNTGELFF.

V and J are TRBV29-1 and TRBJ2-3; D might be TRBD2 (6 bases). Germline V gene data show CDR1 as SQVTM and CDR2 as ANQGSEA. V lost 5 bases to trimming and J lost 0 bases, with 12 bases between them. The CDR3 consists of 14 residues. CDR3 sequence (DNA): TGCAGCGTTAATGGGGGGATTAGCACAGATACGCAGTATTTT. Its protein product is CSVNGGISTDTQYF.

This chain links TRBV28 with TRBJ2-7; 12 bases are shared with TRBD2. CDR3 length equals 15 residues. CDR1 and CDR2 from the germline V gene are MDHEN and SYDVKM. J lost 0 bases, V lost 7 bases, and 4 bases had no gene match. DNA of the CDR3: TGTGCCAGCACTAGACTAGCGGGGGCCTCCTACGAGCAGTACTTC. Translating gives CASTRLAGASYEQYF. Using reference TRBV28 and TRBJ2-7 for the parts outside the CDR3, the full variable domain is DVKVTQSSRYLVKRTGEKVFLECVQDMDHENMFWYRQDPGLGLRLIYFSYDVKMKEKGDIPEGYSVSREKKERFSLILESASTNQTSMYLCASTRLAGASYEQYFGPGTRLTVT.

The chain is built from TRBV28 and TRBJ2-3; 9 bases align to TRBD2. Germline CDR1 is MDHEN and CDR2 is SYDVKM. The trim removed 6 bases at V and 6 bases at J, leaving 7 bases unmatched. This CDR3 has 14 residues. The DNA for the CDR3 is TGTGCCAGCAGCCTGGAAGGACTAGCGGATACGCAGTATTTT. Translated: CASSLEGLADTQYF.

The chain uses TRBV5-6 and TRBJ1-2, with 7 bases fitting TRBD1. The length of the CDR3 is 13 residues. Germline lookup yields CDR1 SGHDT and CDR2 YYEEEE. V gave up 3 bases and J gave up 7 bases; unmatched junction bases: 6. CDR3 protein: CASSYGQDLGYTF. CDR3 DNA sequence: TGTGCCAGCAGCTATGGACAGGACCTTGGCTACACCTTC.

V and J are TRBV4-3 and TRBJ2-5; the match to TRBD2 covers 7 bases. V gave up 0 bases and J gave up 4 bases; unmatched junction bases: 5. This CDR3 spans 15 amino acids. Looked up from germline, CDR1 is LGHNA and CDR2 is YSLEER. Written as DNA, the CDR3 is TGCGCCAGCAGCCAAGATTCCAGGGAGGGAGAGACCCAGTACTTC. Encoded protein: CASSQDSREGETQYF.

Remarks on this clone: Other DNA sequences of this sample code for an identical CDR3. The chain carries TRBV2 and TRBJ2-3; no reliable D call. CDR1 is SNHLY, CDR2 FYNNEI, per germline. V was clipped by 4 bases and J by 1 base, with 3 bases between them. The CDR3 loop spans 12 amino acids. The CDR3 spells CASSGGTDTQYF. The CDR3 DNA follows: TGTGCCAGCAGTGGCGGCACAGATACGCAGTATTTT.

The V gene is TRBV2, the J gene TRBJ1-4, with unresolved D. Germline CDR1 SNHLY, CDR2 FYNNEI. The CDR3 runs to 12 residues. Between the trimmed V and J ends, which lost 8 bases and 7 bases, there was a span of 11 bases. The CDR3 reads CASERNSEKLFF. The CDR3, as DNA: TGTGCCAGCGAGCGGAACAGTGAAAAACTGTTTTTT.

The rearrangement joins TRBV4-1 to TRBJ2-7, with 10 nucleotides matching TRBD2. CDR1 and CDR2 from the germline V gene are MGHRA and YSYEKL. The CDR3 totals 17 residues. The J segment lost 0 bases and the V segment lost 0 bases, leaving 5 bases of the junction unmatched. The CDR3 sequence: CASSQDGLAVSSYEQYF. The CDR3 DNA sequence: TGCGCCAGCAGCCAAGATGGACTAGCGGTAAGCTCCTACGAGCAGTACTTC.

V and J are TRBV9 and TRBJ2-3, with TRBD1 identical over 7 bases. This CDR3 is built from 14 residues. Trimming took 3 bases from V and 0 from J; bases not matched to a gene: 1. Per the germline V gene, CDR1 is SGDLS and CDR2 is YYNGEE. The CDR3 bases are TGTGCCAGCAGCGCGGGACAGAGCACAGATACGCAGTATTTT. The encoded protein is CASSAGQSTDTQYF.

V and J are TRBV4-1 and TRBJ2-3, with a tentative D call TRBD2 (7 bases). Per germline, CDR1 MGHRA and CDR2 YSYEKL. The V gene lost 3 bases and the J gene lost 11 bases, with 30 bases spanning the gap. The CDR3 runs to 18 residues. The CDR3, as DNA: TGCGCCAGCAGCCAGGATCTACTACCGCTGGGAGGGGGAGAATGGCAGTATTTT. Its translation: CASSQDLLPLGGGEWQYF.

The chain combines TRBV4-1 with TRBJ2-2, with TRBD2 matching over 11 bases. V shed 3 bases and J 5 bases; nucleotides not matched to a gene: 2. Germline CDR1 MGHRA, CDR2 YSYEKL. The CDR3 loop spans 15 amino acids. CDR3 residues: CASSHTSGRTGELFF. CDR3 nucleotides: TGCGCCAGCAGCCACACTAGCGGGAGAACCGGGGAGCTGTTTTTT.

In this sample, this clone turned up once. CDR3 DNA: TGCGCCAGCAGCTTGGGTCCAGCGGGGGGCACAGATACGCAGTATTTT. The encoded protein is CASSLGPAGGTDTQYF. J is TRBJ2-3 and V is TRBV5-1; 8 bases fit TRBD2. Germline values: CDR1 SGHRS, CDR2 YFSETQ. The CDR3 runs 16 residues. Germline trimming cut 0 bases from V and 1 base from J; bases unmatched to any gene: 4.

This clone appeared a single time. V gene TRBV4-2 combines with J gene TRBJ2-7; D is possibly TRBD2 (5 bases). The CDR3 is made up of 14 amino acids. V was clipped by 0 bases and J by 2 bases, with 8 bases between them. The germline V gene encodes CDR1 LGHNA and CDR2 YNFKEQ. In DNA form, the CDR3 reads TGTGCCAGCAGCCAAGACCTAGCCACCTACGAGCAGTACTTC. This codes for CASSQDLATYEQYF.

This clone appeared once. The chain is built from TRBV7-6 and TRBJ1-2; D gene unclear. The ends were cut back, 5 bases at V and 0 bases at J, with 10 bases in the middle. Per the germline V gene, CDR1 is SGHVS and CDR2 is FNYEAQ. The CDR3 is 14 residues long. CDR3 coding DNA: TGTGCCAGCAGCCCTCGGGGATCTAACTATGGCTACACCTTC. Translating it yields CASSPRGSNYGYTF.

The chain carries TRBV4-2 and TRBJ2-1; TRBD2 matches at 13 bases. CDR1 LGHNA and CDR2 YNFKEQ come from the germline V gene. J gave up 4 bases and V 3 bases, and 9 bases lay outside the gene matches. The CDR3 runs to 18 residues. DNA for the CDR3: TGTGCCAGCAGCCAGGAGGAACTAGCGGGAGGGATATACAATGAGCAGTTCTTC. Residues: CASSQEELAGGIYNEQFF.

This sequence joins TRBV28 and TRBJ2-7; TRBD2 matches at 9 bases. Germline-derived CDR1 and CDR2 are MDHEN and SYDVKM. The CDR3 is 15 residues long. V lost 8 bases and J lost 0; bases outside the gene matches: 8. The CDR3 spells CASWPLAGISYEQYF. In nucleotides, the CDR3 is TGTGCCAGCTGGCCTCTAGCGGGGATCTCCTACGAGCAGTACTTC. Supplemented by reference TRBV28 and TRBJ2-7, the full variable domain reads DVKVTQSSRYLVKRTGEKVFLECVQDMDHENMFWYRQDPGLGLRLIYFSYDVKMKEKGDIPEGYSVSREKKERFSLILESASTNQTSMYLCASWPLAGISYEQYFGPGTRLTVT.

The chain combines TRBV15 with TRBJ2-5, with 10 bases matching TRBD1. V was pared by 3 bases and J by 2 bases, with 3 bases of the junction left unmatched. CDR3 length: 15 residues. The germline V gene has CDR1 LNHNV and CDR2 YYDKDF (reference sequence). CDR3 nucleotide sequence: TGTGCCACCAGCAGGGACAGGGGGGGACAAGAGACCCAGTACTTC. Translating it yields CATSRDRGGQETQYF.